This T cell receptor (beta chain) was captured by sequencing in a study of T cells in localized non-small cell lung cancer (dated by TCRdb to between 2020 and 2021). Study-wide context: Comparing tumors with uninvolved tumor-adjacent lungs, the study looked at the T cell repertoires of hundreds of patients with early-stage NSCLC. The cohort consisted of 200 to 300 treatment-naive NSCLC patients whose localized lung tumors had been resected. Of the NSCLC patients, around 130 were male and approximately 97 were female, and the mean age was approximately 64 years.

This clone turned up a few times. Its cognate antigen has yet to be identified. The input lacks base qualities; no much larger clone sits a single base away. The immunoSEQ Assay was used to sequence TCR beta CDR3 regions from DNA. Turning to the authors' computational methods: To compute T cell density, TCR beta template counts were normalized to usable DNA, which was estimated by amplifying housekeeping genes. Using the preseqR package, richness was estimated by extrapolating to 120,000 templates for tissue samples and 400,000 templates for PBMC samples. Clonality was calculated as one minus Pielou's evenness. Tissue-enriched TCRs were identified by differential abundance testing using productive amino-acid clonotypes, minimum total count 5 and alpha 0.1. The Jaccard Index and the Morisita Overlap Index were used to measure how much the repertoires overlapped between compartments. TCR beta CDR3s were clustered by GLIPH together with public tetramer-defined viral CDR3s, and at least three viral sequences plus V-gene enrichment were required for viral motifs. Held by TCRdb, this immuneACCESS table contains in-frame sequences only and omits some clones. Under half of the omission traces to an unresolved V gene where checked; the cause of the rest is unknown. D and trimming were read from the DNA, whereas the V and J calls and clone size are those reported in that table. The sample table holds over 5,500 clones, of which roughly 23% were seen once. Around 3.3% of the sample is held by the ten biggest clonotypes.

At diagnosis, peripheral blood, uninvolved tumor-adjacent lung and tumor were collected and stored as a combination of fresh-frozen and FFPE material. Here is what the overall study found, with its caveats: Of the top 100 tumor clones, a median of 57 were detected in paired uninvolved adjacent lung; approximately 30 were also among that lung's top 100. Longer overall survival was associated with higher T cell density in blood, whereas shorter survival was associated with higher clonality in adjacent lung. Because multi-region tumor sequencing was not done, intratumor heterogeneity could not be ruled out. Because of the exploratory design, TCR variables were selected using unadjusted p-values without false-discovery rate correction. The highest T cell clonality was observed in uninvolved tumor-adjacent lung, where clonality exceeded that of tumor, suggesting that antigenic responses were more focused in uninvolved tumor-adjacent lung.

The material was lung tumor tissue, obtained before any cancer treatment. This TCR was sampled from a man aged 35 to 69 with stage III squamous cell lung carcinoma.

The bases read TGTGCCAGCAGTTACTCGTTCAACGGGAACAATGAGCAGTTCTTC. Protein translation: CASSYSFNGNNEQFF. The rearranged segments are TRBV6-8 and TRBJ2-1; tentative D gene TRBD2, with 5 bases matching. The CDR3 starts with the cysteine, ends with the phenylalanine, and has 15 residues. The entry retains the CDR3 DNA only, 45 bases that are in frame from base 1. The germline V gene yields MNHGY for CDR1 and SAAAGT for CDR2. V is pared back by 0 bases and J by 5 bases, with 11 bases lying between the germline termini.